Listed below are T cell receptor beta chains from one sample, sequenced in a study of T cell repertoires in cytomegalovirus infection. Each CDR3 protein gets one entry after TCRdb re-called the reads with MiXCR. The sample lists under 800,000 distinct CDR3 sequences; approximately 25% were seen once. The sample comprised CD8+ T cells from PBMCs. Every receptor here comes from a human donor in good health (CMV status not recorded). Some clones in this sample may be carry-over from other donors' samples. Each CDR3 is given with its conserved first and last residue. D genes are given only for firm matches. The size field is filled for only some rows; it gives once, few, many or a size class.

d_call	v_call	clone_size	j_call	cdr3_aa	cdr3_nt
TRBD2	TRBV19	NA	TRBJ2-1	CASSAPPGLANLYNEQFF	TGTGCCAGTAGTGCCCCCCCGGGACTAGCGAACCTTTACAATGAGCAGTTCTTC
NA	TRBV6-5	many	TRBJ1-5	CASSYSGRGGNQPQHF	TGTGCCAGCAGTTACTCTGGAAGGGGGGGGAATCAGCCCCAGCATTTT
NA	TRBV5-1	few	TRBJ1-2	CASSLTGPDYGYTF	TGCGCCAGCAGCTTGACGGGGCCTGACTATGGCTACACCTTC
TRBD1	TRBV28	few	TRBJ1-2	CASRGLAKGQGLHGYTF	TGTGCCAGCAGGGGGCTCGCCAAAGGACAGGGATTGCATGGCTACACCTTC
NA	TRBV14	few	TRBJ2-7	CASSQIPPQGLPYEQYF	TGTGCCAGCAGCCAAATCCCCCCACAGGGTCTCCCCTACGAGCAGTACTTC
TRBD1	TRBV28	NA	TRBJ2-5	CASSFPTGEETQYF	TGTGCCAGCAGTTTCCCGACAGGGGAAGAGACCCAGTACTTC
NA	TRBV19	NA	TRBJ2-2	CASSIGPWVWELFF	TGTGCCAGTAGTATTGGACCTTGGGTTTGGGAGCTGTTTTTT
NA	TRBV7-2	many	TRBJ2-1	CASSLAWTANEQFF	TGTGCCAGCAGCTTAGCGTGGACAGCCAATGAGCAGTTCTTC
NA	TRBV6-2/TRBV6-3	NA	TRBJ2-3	CASSYRIDTQYF	TGTGCCAGCAGTTACCGAATCGATACGCAGTATTTT
NA	TRBV12-3/TRBV12-4	NA	TRBJ2-5	CASSLLDTQETQYF	TGTGCCAGCAGTTTATTGGACACTCAAGAGACCCAGTACTTC
NA	TRBV4-1	few	TRBJ2-4	CASSQDQGGVSKNIQYF	TGCGCCAGCAGCCAGGACCAGGGCGGCGTGTCCAAAAACATTCAGTACTTC
NA	TRBV5-1	many	TRBJ1-1	CASSLGVAADTEAFF	TGCGCCAGCAGCTTGGGTGTAGCCGCAGACACTGAAGCTTTCTTT
TRBD1	TRBV6-4	many	TRBJ1-2	CASSEVGQGFAYGYTF	TGTGCCAGCAGTGAAGTCGGACAGGGTTTTGCCTATGGCTACACCTTC
NA	TRBV7-2	many	TRBJ1-1	CASSLGPSTEAFF	TGTGCCAGCAGCTTGGGGCCCAGCACTGAAGCTTTCTTT
NA	TRBV19	few	TRBJ2-7	CASSPALQYEQYF	TGTGCCAGTAGTCCTGCCCTTCAATACGAGCAGTACTTC
NA	TRBV20-1	NA	TRBJ1-5	CSASPEGTVVGNQPQHF	TGCAGTGCTAGTCCCGAAGGGACGGTCGTTGGCAATCAGCCCCAGCATTTT
NA	TRBV18	once	TRBJ2-7	CASQNPGGVYEQYF	TGTGCCAGCCAAAATCCCGGGGGAGTGTACGAGCAGTACTTC
TRBD2	TRBV7-2	many	TRBJ2-5	CASSAGLEETQYF	TGTGCCAGCAGCGCGGGACTAGAAGAGACCCAGTACTTC
NA	TRBV29-1	NA	TRBJ1-2	CSVEDASRGSSYGYTF	TGCAGCGTTGAAGATGCTAGCAGGGGCAGTTCCTATGGCTACACCTTC
NA	TRBV14	NA	TRBJ2-7	CASSQERGRYF	TGTGCCAGCAGCCAAGAACGCGGTCGGTACTTC
NA	TRBV11-3	NA	TRBJ2-2	CASSSRDGQSTGELFF	TGTGCCAGCAGCTCGCGCGACGGCCAGAGCACCGGGGAGCTGTTTTTT
TRBD2	TRBV12-3/TRBV12-4	NA	TRBJ2-3	CASSHPVAGGSYGDTQYF	TGTGCCAGCAGTCACCCCGTAGCGGGGGGATCCTACGGAGATACGCAGTATTTT
NA	TRBV4-1	many	TRBJ2-7	CASSQDQGVEQYF	TGCGCCAGCAGCCAGGACCAGGGTGTCGAGCAGTACTTC
TRBD1	TRBV14	NA	TRBJ2-7	CASSLAGQGAYEQYF	TGTGCCAGCAGCCTGGCGGGACAGGGTGCCTACGAGCAGTACTTC
NA	TRBV4-1	NA	TRBJ1-2	CASSHNPTDYGYTF	TGCGCCAGCAGCCATAACCCGACAGACTATGGCTACACCTTC
NA	TRBV4-1	few	TRBJ2-2	CASSQEGVPGGGGELFF	TGCGCCAGCAGCCAAGAAGGGGTCCCGGGTGGCGGCGGGGAGCTGTTTTTT
NA	TRBV20-1	few	TRBJ1-2	CSARGWKAHGYTF	TGCAGTGCTAGAGGCTGGAAAGCCCATGGCTACACCTTC
NA	TRBV20-1	few	TRBJ1-2	CSAREGEGYGYTF	TGCAGTGCTAGAGAAGGGGAGGGCTATGGCTACACCTTC
NA	TRBV29-1	NA	TRBJ2-1	CSDRGANYNEQFF	TGCAGCGATCGGGGGGCCAATTACAATGAGCAGTTCTTC
NA	TRBV19	few	TRBJ2-2	CASSMGPGPTGELFF	TGTGCCAGTAGTATGGGGCCGGGACCCACCGGGGAGCTGTTTTTT
NA	TRBV5-5	few	TRBJ2-7	CASSLRTTIDEQYF	TGTGCCAGCAGCTTGCGGACGACTATTGACGAGCAGTACTTC
NA	TRBV4-1	few	TRBJ2-7	CASSQDRGDYEQYF	TGCGCCAGCAGCCAAGATAGGGGGGACTACGAGCAGTACTTC
NA	TRBV19	many	TRBJ2-7	CASSNGAYEQYF	TGTGCCAGTAGTAACGGGGCCTACGAGCAGTACTTC
NA	TRBV12-3/TRBV12-4	many	TRBJ1-5	CASSSGTGPQHF	TGTGCCAGCAGTTCGGGAACAGGGCCCCAGCATTTT
TRBD2	TRBV20-1	NA	TRBJ2-1	CSAGGAGGSYNEQFF	TGCAGTGCTGGGGGGGCGGGGGGCTCCTACAATGAGCAGTTCTTC
TRBD1	TRBV20-1	NA	TRBJ2-5	CSAPHPLDRVGETQYF	TGCAGTGCTCCCCACCCATTGGACAGGGTAGGAGAGACCCAGTACTTC
NA	TRBV28	many	TRBJ2-3	CASRLSRDYTDTQYF	TGTGCCAGCAGGCTAAGTAGAGATTACACAGATACGCAGTATTTT
TRBD2	TRBV11-2	few	TRBJ2-1	CASSLLAGYYNEQFF	TGTGCCAGCAGCTTACTAGCGGGGTATTACAATGAGCAGTTCTTC
TRBD1	TRBV7-9	many	TRBJ2-2	CASSQTPGQHTGELFF	TGTGCCAGCAGCCAGACTCCGGGACAGCACACCGGGGAGCTGTTTTTT
NA	TRBV28	NA	TRBJ1-5	CASNRGGHQPQHF	TGTGCCAGCAATAGGGGAGGGCATCAGCCCCAGCATTTT
TRBD1	TRBV7-6	many	TRBJ1-2	CASSPSDRGLHGYTF	TGTGCCAGCAGCCCAAGTGACAGGGGGCTTCATGGCTACACCTTC
TRBD2	TRBV5-1	few	TRBJ2-2	CASSPGTTIRAAGELFF	TGCGCTAGCAGCCCGGGGACTACTATTCGGGCCGCCGGGGAGCTGTTTTTT
NA	TRBV20-1	few	TRBJ1-5	CSAQGGAVLNQPQHF	TGCAGTGCCCAGGGTGGGGCCGTCTTAAATCAGCCCCAGCATTTT
NA	TRBV3-1	NA	TRBJ2-2	CASSPHIVRVNTGELFF	TGTGCCAGCAGCCCCCATATAGTCAGAGTGAACACCGGGGAGCTGTTTTTT
TRBD2	TRBV7-2	many	TRBJ2-1	CASSEGLGNEQFF	TGTGCCAGCAGCGAGGGACTAGGGAATGAGCAGTTCTTC
NA	TRBV20-1	few	TRBJ2-7	CSARDPRGSTRYNEQYF	TGCAGTGCTAGAGACCCTAGGGGGTCGACTAGGTACAACGAGCAGTACTTC
TRBD1	TRBV10-2	NA	TRBJ2-5	CASSDREIQETQYF	TGCGCCAGCTCGGACAGGGAAATTCAAGAGACCCAGTACTTC
NA	TRBV9	few	TRBJ2-1	CASSVAGQPYNEQFF	TGTGCCAGCAGCGTCGCTGGACAGCCCTACAATGAGCAGTTCTTC
TRBD2	TRBV11-3	NA	TRBJ2-1	CVSSKAGGAGNEQFF	TGTGTCAGCAGCAAGGCGGGGGGGGCGGGAAATGAGCAGTTCTTC
TRBD1	TRBV15	NA	TRBJ1-6	CATSRDRGQGSPLHF	TGTGCCACCAGCAGAGACAGGGGGCAAGGGTCACCCCTCCACTTT
TRBD2	TRBV5-4	few	TRBJ2-1	CASSPGLAEFNEQFF	TGTGCCAGCAGCCCAGGACTAGCGGAGTTCAATGAGCAGTTCTTC
NA	TRBV7-9	many	TRBJ1-3	CASFEGHSGNTIYF	TGTGCCAGCTTTGAGGGTCACTCTGGAAACACCATATATTTT
NA	TRBV28	NA	TRBJ2-1	CATVLSSNEQFF	TGTGCGACTGTACTTAGCAGCAATGAGCAGTTCTTC